Each of the 28 T cell receptor beta chains below was sequenced from the same sample in a study of blood T cell repertoires in COVID-19. Only in-frame clones appear in the TCRdb table, and some are missing; sequencing was by immunoSEQ multiplex PCR. The sample yields roughly 140,000 clones, over 75% seen once. Sequencing was done on a sample of PBMCs or T cells enriched from blood (not recorded which). The origin of the receptors is a woman in her thirties with acute COVID-19.

V and J are TRBV6-2 or TRBV6-3 and TRBJ2-1; 9 nucleotides align to TRBD2. Germline CDR1 reads MNHEY; CDR2 reads SVGEGT. J lost 8 bases, V lost 2 bases, and 10 bases had no gene match. CDR3 length: 16 residues. The CDR3: CASSYPGSGSSDEQFF. CDR3 sequence (DNA): TGTGCCAGCAGTTACCCGGGTAGCGGGAGTTCGGATGAGCAGTTCTTC.

V is TRBV6-2 or TRBV6-3 and J is TRBJ2-2, with 7 bases that match TRBD1. V lost 2 bases to trimming and J lost 4 bases; unmatched junction nucleotides: 4. In germline, CDR1 is MNHEY, CDR2 SVGEGT. The CDR3 covers 15 residues. The CDR3, as DNA: TGTGCCAGCAGTTACGGGACAGCGACCACCGGGGAGCTGTTTTTT. The encoded protein is CASSYGTATTGELFF.

The chain combines TRBV12-3 or TRBV12-4 with TRBJ2-2; D unresolved. V shed 7 bases and J shed 7 bases, with 7 bases lying between them. This CDR3 is 11 amino acids long. In nucleotides, the CDR3 is TGTGCCAGCACCCTTATCGGGGAGCTGTTTTTT. Protein: CASTLIGELFF.

A note on this clone: Other DNA sequences in this specimen translate into the identical CDR3. The J gene is TRBJ1-6, the V gene TRBV11-2, with 9 positions matching TRBD1. The trim removed 4 bases at V and 10 bases at J, leaving 5 bases unmatched. The CDR3 has 14 residues. Germline V gives CDR1 SGHAT, CDR2 FQNNGV. CDR3 DNA: TGTGCCAGCAGCTCCGGGACAGGGTCATCACCCCTCCACTTT. Residues: CASSSGTGSSPLHF.

J is TRBJ1-1 and V is TRBV5-1, with D unresolved. V was cut by 5 bases and J by 1 base, with 15 bases left in between. CDR1 SGHRS and CDR2 YFSETQ come from the germline V gene. The CDR3 is made up of 15 amino acids. Here the CDR3 reads CASSIPRTENTEAFF. CDR3 coding DNA: TGCGCCAGCAGTATTCCACGAACAGAGAACACTGAAGCTTTCTTT. Combining the CDR3 with reference TRBV5-1 and TRBJ1-1 gives the whole variable domain KAGVTQTPRYLIKTRGQQVTLSCSPISGHRSVSWYQQTPGQGLQFLFEYFSETQRNKGNFPGRFSGRQFSNSRSEMNVSTLELGDSALYLCASSIPRTENTEAFFGQGTRLTVV.

The V gene is TRBV19, the J gene TRBJ2-7, with a possible D match to TRBD1 (6 bases). Trimming left V 5 bases short and J 4 bases short, with 12 bases between. CDR3 length: 13 amino acids. The germline gives CDR1 LNHDA, CDR2 SQIVND (reference sequence). In DNA, the CDR3 is TGTGCCAGTAGTCCAGGGGCGGCGTACGAGCAGTACTTC. Protein sequence: CASSPGAAYEQYF.

This clone showed up just once. The chain links TRBV30 to TRBJ1-1; 7 positions match TRBD1. CDR3 length equals 13 residues. Germline CDR1 GTSNPN, CDR2 SVGIG (reference sequence). V dropped 6 bases and J dropped 1; count of bases not matched to a gene: 5. The CDR3 coding sequence is TGTGCCTGCTTGGACAGGACGAACACTGAAGCTTTCTTT. It codes for CACLDRTNTEAFF. The entire variable domain, with the rest obtained from reference TRBV30 and TRBJ1-1, is as follows: SQTIHQWPATLVQPVGSPLSLECTVEGTSNPNLYWYRQAAGRGLQLLFYSVGIGQISSEVPQNLSASRPQDRQFILSSKKLLLSDSGFYLCACLDRTNTEAFFGQGTRLTVV.

This rearrangement joins TRBV4-1 to TRBJ1-6; 9 nucleotides agree with TRBD1. The CDR3 totals 17 residues. The V gene's germline CDR1 is MGHRA and CDR2 YSYEKL. With 2 bases clipped from V and 14 bases from J, the junction kept 16 bases outside the gene matches. CDR3 nucleotides: TGCGCCAGCAGCCAACCGCCCACCTCGGACAGGGGCATGGCCCTCCACTTT. This translates into CASSQPPTSDRGMALHF.

The chain uses TRBV27 and TRBJ1-1; TRBD1 aligns across 11 bases. The CDR3 is 14 residues long. J was trimmed by 4 bases and V by 6 bases; bases with no gene match: 4. The germline V gene has CDR1 MNHEY and CDR2 SMNVEV (reference sequence). CDR3 sequence reads: CASSPGTGGTEAFF. Written as DNA, the CDR3 is TGTGCCAGCAGCCCCGGGACAGGGGGCACTGAAGCTTTCTTT.

For this clone: The sample contains more than one DNA sequence encoding this CDR3. The chain joins TRBV11-2 to TRBJ2-7; unclear D gene. The CDR3 is 11 amino acids. V dropped 5 bases and J dropped 3 bases, with 5 bases sitting between them. In germline, CDR1 is SGHAT, CDR2 FQNNGV. CDR3 in amino acids: CASSPYYEQYF. CDR3 in DNA: TGTGCCAGCAGCCCCTACTACGAGCAGTACTTC. Drawing the rest from reference TRBV11-2 and TRBJ2-7, the complete variable domain is EAGVAQSPRYKIIEKRQSVAFWCNPISGHATLYWYQQILGQGPKLLIQFQNNGVVDDSQLPKDRFSAERLKGVDSTLKIQPAKLEDSAVYLCASSPYYEQYFGPGTRLTVT.

This clone has a single count. The chain couples TRBV4-3 to TRBJ2-2; D is unclear. Trimming cost V 1 base and J 4 bases, with 4 bases left between them. CDR1 is LGHNA and CDR2 is YSLEER in the germline V gene. There are 13 residues in the CDR3. CDR3 in amino acids: CASSQAFTGELFF. CDR3 nucleotides: TGCGCCAGCAGCCAAGCTTTCACCGGGGAGCTGTTTTTT.

The V gene is TRBV4-3, the J gene TRBJ1-1; no definite D call. This CDR3 comprises 12 residues. Trimming shortened V by 4 bases and J by 10 bases, and 13 bases separated the two germline ends. Looked up from germline, CDR1 is LGHNA and CDR2 is YSLEER. Here the CDR3 reads CASSRDAGLAFF. The CDR3 DNA sequence: TGCGCCAGCAGCCGAGACGCGGGGTTAGCTTTCTTT.

This clone was detected once. The V call is TRBV7-2, the J call TRBJ2-2; tentatively, D is TRBD2 (6 bases). V lost 2 bases and J 0 bases, leaving 10 bases between the germline ends. Germline V gene data show CDR1 as SGHTA and CDR2 as FQGNSA. The CDR3 length is 16 residues. CDR3 loop: CASSLSWGANTGELFF. CDR3 DNA: TGTGCCAGCAGCTTATCATGGGGGGCGAACACCGGGGAGCTGTTTTTT. Full variable domain (missing parts from reference TRBV7-2 and TRBJ2-2): GAGVSQSPSNKVTEKGKDVELRCDPISGHTALYWYRQSLGQGLEFLIYFQGNSAPDKSGLPSDRFSAERTGGSVSTLTIQRTQQEDSAVYLCASSLSWGANTGELFFGEGSRLTVL.

The V and J genes are TRBV3-1 (or the pseudogene TRBV3-2) and TRBJ1-2, with D unresolved. The CDR3 is 15 amino acids. Germline CDR1 reads LGHDT; CDR2 reads YNNKEL (reference sequence). V lost 3 bases and J 0 bases, leaving 11 bases between the germline ends. CDR3: CASSQGSPANYGYTF. DNA of the CDR3: TGTGCCAGCAGCCAGGGGAGCCCTGCTAACTATGGCTACACCTTC.

This chain connects TRBV27 to TRBJ2-1; 9 bases map to TRBD2. This CDR3 contains 17 residues. V trimming: 3 bases; J trimming: 4 bases; junction bases outside the gene matches: 10. Looked up from germline, CDR1 is MNHEY and CDR2 is SMNVEV (reference sequence). The CDR3 loop is CASSFQSGRTYYNEQFF. The CDR3 nucleotides are TGTGCCAGCAGTTTTCAGAGCGGGAGGACCTATTACAATGAGCAGTTCTTC.

This sequence joins TRBV18 and TRBJ1-5; D is uncertain. Trimming left V 3 bases short and J 1 base short, with 10 bases between. The CDR3 has 15 residues. Germline lookup yields CDR1 KGHSH and CDR2 LQKENI. The CDR3 nucleotides read TGTGCCAGCTCACCGGCCGGGGTGAGCAATCAGCCCCAGCATTTT. This codes for CASSPAGVSNQPQHF.

The chain links TRBV30 to TRBJ2-7; tentative D call: TRBD1 (5 bases). CDR1 and CDR2 from the germline V gene are GTSNPN and SVGIG (reference sequence). This CDR3 contains 14 residues. Trimming pared 3 bases from V and 3 bases from J, leaving 15 bases between. The CDR3, as DNA: TGTGCCTGGAGCAAAGGGGCGTCTGTCTACGAGCAGTACTTC. It encodes CAWSKGASVYEQYF.

This clone was detected only once. V and J are TRBV5-3 and TRBJ2-1; 10 nucleotides match TRBD2. TRBV5-3 is noted as an ORF with a role that remains uncertain. The CDR3 is 14 amino acids. V shed 1 base, J shed 7 bases, and the junction held 2 bases outside the gene matches. Here the CDR3 reads CARSLTSGKNEQFF. Here the CDR3 DNA reads TGTGCCAGAAGCTTGACTAGCGGGAAGAATGAGCAGTTCTTC.

The chain carries TRBV5-1 and TRBJ2-5; TRBD2 might be the D (5 bases). This CDR3 comprises 16 residues. Trimming pared 1 base from V and 2 bases from J, leaving 15 bases between. The germline V gene has CDR1 SGHRS and CDR2 YFSETQ. CDR3 residues: CASSLSGSPLQETQYF. CDR3 DNA: TGCGCCAGCAGCTTGTCGGGGTCCCCTCTACAAGAGACCCAGTACTTC.

V is TRBV5-1 and J is TRBJ1-1; D may be TRBD1 (6 bases). Germline V gene sequence: CDR1 SGHRS, CDR2 YFSETQ. CDR3 size: 15 residues. V lost 0 bases, J lost 3 bases, and 12 bases lay in between. DNA of the CDR3: TGCGCCAGCAGCTTGGGTATGGGGGCGGACACTGAAGCTTTCTTT. This sequence encodes CASSLGMGADTEAFF.

The V gene is TRBV7-9, the J gene TRBJ2-7; 8 bases map to TRBD1. The CDR3 loop spans 16 amino acids. Germline CDR1 SEHNR, CDR2 FQNEAQ (reference sequence). The trim removed 5 bases at V and 5 bases at J, leaving 14 bases unmatched. The CDR3 DNA reads TGTGCCAGCAGCCCGAGGGGGACAGGAGTTACGAACGAGCAGTACTTC. Protein: CASSPRGTGVTNEQYF.

The chain joins TRBV28 to TRBJ1-5; 8 bases align to TRBD1. This CDR3 spans 15 amino acids. V shed 0 bases, J shed 3 bases, and the junction held 1 base outside the gene matches. Germline lookup yields CDR1 MDHEN and CDR2 SYDVKM. The chain's CDR3 is CASSLWTGDNQPQHF. Written as DNA, the CDR3 is TGTGCCAGCAGTTTATGGACAGGGGACAATCAGCCCCAGCATTTT.

The chain links TRBV19 to TRBJ1-5; 9 bases agree with TRBD1. This CDR3 region has 15 residues. J was trimmed by 2 bases and V by 4 bases; bases with no gene match: 3. Germline V gives CDR1 LNHDA, CDR2 SQIVND (reference sequence). CDR3 amino acids: CASSTRDRGNQPQHF. The DNA of the CDR3 is TGTGCCAGTAGTACCCGGGACAGGGGCAATCAGCCCCAGCATTTT.

This chain connects TRBV5-4 to TRBJ1-5; 7 bases are a match to TRBD1. This CDR3 has 13 amino acids. Germline V lookup: CDR1 SGHNT, CDR2 YYREEE (reference sequence). V trimming: 4 bases; J trimming: 5 bases; junction bases outside the gene matches: 3. CDR3 sequence reads: CASSQDRDQPQHF. The CDR3 region has the DNA TGTGCCAGCAGCCAAGACAGGGATCAGCCCCAGCATTTT. Filled out from reference TRBV5-4 and TRBJ1-5, the complete variable domain reads ETGVTQSPTHLIKTRGQQVTLRCSSQSGHNTVSWYQQALGQGPQFIFQYYREEENGRGNFPPRFSGLQFPNYSSELNVNALELDDSALYLCASSQDRDQPQHFGDGTRLSIL.

The chain recombines TRBV27 with TRBJ2-2; D not resolved. The germline gives CDR1 MNHEY, CDR2 SMNVEV (reference sequence). Trimming removed 2 bases from V and 2 bases from J, with 9 bases in between. This CDR3 comprises 15 residues. The chain's CDR3 is CASSLIRSNTGELFF. CDR3 nucleotides: TGTGCCAGCAGTTTAATCCGTAGTAACACCGGGGAGCTGTTTTTT.

The chain uses TRBV4-3 and TRBJ2-4; D call uncertain. Germline loops: CDR1 LGHNA, CDR2 YSLEER. The V gene lost 0 bases and the J gene lost 3 bases, with 12 bases spanning the gap. CDR3 length equals 16 residues. The CDR3 region is CASSQDYATVKNIQYF. CDR3 nucleotides: TGCGCCAGCAGCCAAGACTACGCTACAGTCAAAAACATTCAGTACTTC.

This chain joins TRBV28 and TRBJ1-2; weak D call: TRBD1 (6 bases). The germline V gene has CDR1 MDHEN and CDR2 SYDVKM. The V gene lost 5 bases and the J gene lost 3 bases, with 13 bases spanning the gap. The CDR3 is 14 residues long. The CDR3 DNA reads TGTGCCAGCAGTCCCCCCCACAGGGACTATGGCTACACCTTC. It encodes CASSPPHRDYGYTF.

CDR3 residues: CASHAWGQFYGYTF. The DNA for the CDR3 is TGTGCCAGCCATGCTTGGGGACAGTTCTATGGCTACACCTTC. V is TRBV28 and J is TRBJ1-2; 7 positions agree with TRBD1. J gave up 4 bases and V 8 bases, and 10 bases lay outside the gene matches. The length of the CDR3 is 14 residues. The V gene's germline CDR1 is MDHEN and CDR2 SYDVKM.